This T cell receptor delta chain was observed in a study of Vδ1+ human thymocytes. To note about this clone: Antigen specificity is unknown.

Findings of the study overall: Thymic TRG and TRD repertoires appeared highly polyclonal, with Gaussian CDR3 length distributions.

Sequences come from RNA converted to cDNA by reverse transcription. Pooled V-gene forward primers with one constant-region reverse primer generated the CDR3 amplicons by multiplex PCR. TCRdb processed the multiplex PCR reads again with the CATT caller. The sample holds some 55,000 delta-chain clones, around a sixth seen once. V was clipped by 3 bases and J by 2 bases, with 31 bases between them. CDR3 size: 21 residues. CDR1 is TSWWSYY and CDR2 is QGS in the germline V gene. The receptor was derived from a boy in the first two years of life who had congenital heart surgery. The sequencing sample was made of Vdelta1+ gamma-delta thymocytes from the thymus. Subset defined: FACS-sorted CD3+ TCRalphabeta- TCRVdelta1+ TCRVdelta2- thymocytes. The J gene is TRDJ1, the V gene TRDV1, with D perhaps TRDD3 (7 bases). CDR3 sequence reads: CALGDPGVILPSWGSTDKLIF. The CDR3 bases are TGTGCTCTTGGGGACCCTGGGGTGATCCTACCCTCTTGGGGGAGTACCGATAAACTCATCTTT.